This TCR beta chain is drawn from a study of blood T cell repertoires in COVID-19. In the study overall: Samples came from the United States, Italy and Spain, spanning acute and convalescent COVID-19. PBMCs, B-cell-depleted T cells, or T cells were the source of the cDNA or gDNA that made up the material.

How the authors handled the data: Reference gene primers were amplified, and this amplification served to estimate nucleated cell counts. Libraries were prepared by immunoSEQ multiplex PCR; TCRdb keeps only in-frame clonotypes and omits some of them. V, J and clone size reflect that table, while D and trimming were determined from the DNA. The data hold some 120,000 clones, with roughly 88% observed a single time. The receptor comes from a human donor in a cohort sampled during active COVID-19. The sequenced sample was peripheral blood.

CDR3 sequence: CASSYSSGGEQFF. The CDR3, as DNA: TGTGCCAGCAGTTACTCCTCAGGGGGTGAGCAGTTCTTC. The V call is TRBV6-5, the J call TRBJ2-1, with TRBD1 matching over 7 bases. The CDR3 sequence is 13 residues long. V was pared by 0 bases and J by 9 bases, with 2 bases of the junction left unmatched. CDR1 is MNHEY, CDR2 SVGAGI, per germline.